Listed below are T cell receptor beta chains from one sample, sequenced in a study of T cells in localized non-small cell lung cancer. The protocol was immunoSEQ multiplex PCR, while the TCRdb copy is restricted to in-frame clones and leaves out a portion. The sample gives approximately 100,000 clones, approximately 90% of which show up once; over 4% is in the top ten. The specimen was PBMCs, collected before any cancer treatment. The receptors here all came from a woman between 35 and 70 years old with stage II squamous cell lung carcinoma. CDR3s include the opening cysteine and the closing phenylalanine or tryptophan. A D gene is named only where the DNA matches it firmly. Some rows have no size entry. The others give once, few or many, or a class for an expanded clone.

j_call,v_call,clone_size,d_call,cdr3_nt,cdr3_aa
TRBJ1-2,TRBV15,NA,NA,TGTGCCACCAGCAGAGATCAGTGGGGTCTCGGGGACGGCTACACCTTC,CATSRDQWGLGDGYTF
TRBJ1-4,TRBV5-5,NA,NA,TGTGCCAGCAGCTTGGAGACGGACGTTGGTGGAAAACTGTTTTTT,CASSLETDVGGKLFF
TRBJ2-2,TRBV19,NA,NA,TGTGCCAGTAGTATCCCGGTGGGCGCCGGGGAGCTGTTTTTT,CASSIPVGAGELFF
TRBJ2-1,TRBV5-1,NA,NA,TGCGCCAGCAGCTTGAACAGGGACAAAAATGAGCAGTTCTTC,CASSLNRDKNEQFF
TRBJ1-2,TRBV5-1,NA,TRBD1,TGCGCCAGCTCCACAGGGGATGTTAGTGGCTACACCTTC,CASSTGDVSGYTF
TRBJ2-2,TRBV19,once,NA,TGTGCCAGTAGTAGGACAGCCGGGGAGCTGTTTTTT,CASSRTAGELFF
TRBJ1-5,TRBV6-1,NA,NA,TGTGCCAGCAGTGAGCACAGTTCGGGGGTTCAGCCCCAGCATTTT,CASSEHSSGVQPQHF
TRBJ1-1,TRBV6-1,once,NA,TGTGCCAGCAGTGAAGCGCGGAGGACTGAAGCTTTCTTT,CASSEARRTEAFF
TRBJ2-1,TRBV28,NA,TRBD1,TGTGCCAGCAGTTTAGGACAGGCCCCCTACAATGAGCAGTTCTTC,CASSLGQAPYNEQFF
TRBJ2-1,TRBV6-5,NA,NA,TGTGCCAGCGGCGGGGTCCCCTACAATGAGCAGTTCTTC,CASGGVPYNEQFF
TRBJ2-3,TRBV2,NA,TRBD2,TGTGCCAGCAGCGTAAACCCTAGCGGGACTAGCACAGATACGCAGTATTTT,CASSVNPSGTSTDTQYF
TRBJ1-4,TRBV4-2,NA,TRBD1,TGTGCCAGCAGCCAAGATTCGGGCAGGGGGATTGAGGAAAAAAAACTGTTTTTT,CASSQDSGRGIEEKKLFF
TRBJ2-7,TRBV5-1,NA,TRBD1,TGCGCCAGCAGCTTGGGGACAGGGCGAGGTTACTTC,CASSLGTGRGYF
TRBJ2-1,TRBV5-6,NA,NA,TGTGCCAGCAGCTTGGAAGGGGGTGGGTTCTCCTACAATGAGCAGTTCTTC,CASSLEGGGFSYNEQFF
TRBJ2-1,TRBV5-6,NA,NA,TGTGCCAGCCGCCCTACTCCGACGGTCCAGGGTGAGCAGTTCTTC,CASRPTPTVQGEQFF
TRBJ2-3,TRBV19,NA,NA,TGTGCCAGTAGCTTCCCAAAATCAGATACGCAGTATTTT,CASSFPKSDTQYF
TRBJ1-1,TRBV30,NA,NA,TGTGCCTGGAGTGTACCTGGGAACACTGAAGCTTTCTTT,CAWSVPGNTEAFF
TRBJ1-2,TRBV18,NA,TRBD1,TGTGCCAGCTCCCCAGACAGGGGGCGAAATGGCTACACCTTC,CASSPDRGRNGYTF
TRBJ2-5,TRBV5-1,NA,TRBD2,TGCGCCAGCAGGCAACACAACCTGACTAGCGGCCCGTCAGGGCGGACCCAGTACTTC,CASRQHNLTSGPSGRTQYF
TRBJ1-5,TRBV4-1,NA,NA,TGCGCCAGCAGCCAAGATTCAGGGGTTGATCAGCCCCAGCATTTT,CASSQDSGVDQPQHF